One sample yielded the 22 T cell receptor beta chains listed below, sequenced in a study of blood T cell repertoires in COVID-19. TCRdb keeps only in-frame clones here, not all; method: immunoSEQ multiplex PCR. The sample holds approximately 170,000 clones; about 86% are singletons and the top ten take 3.7%. Sequencing used peripheral blood. Every receptor here comes from a man between 18 and 29 years old with active or convalescent COVID-19.

V usage is TRBV24-1 and J usage is TRBJ2-5; 7 positions match TRBD2. After removal of 12 bases from V and 2 bases from J, the junction contained 8 bases not matched to a gene. CDR1 is KGHDR, CDR2 SFDVKD, per germline. CDR3 size: 13 residues. In nucleotides, the CDR3 is TGTGCCTCAAGCTTGGGGGGGCAAGAGACCCAGTACTTC. Translating gives CASSLGGQETQYF.

The V and J genes are TRBV11-3 and TRBJ1-1; 8 bases are a match to TRBD1. The V gene end was trimmed by 1 base and the J gene end by 0 bases; junction bases not matched to a gene: 10. Germline-derived CDR1 and CDR2 are SGHNT and YENEEA. The CDR3 is 18 residues long. The CDR3 loop reads CASSLVGTPGQVNTEAFF. CDR3 sequence (DNA): TGTGCCAGCAGCTTAGTAGGTACCCCGGGACAGGTGAACACTGAAGCTTTCTTT. The whole variable domain, remainder taken from reference TRBV11-3 and TRBJ1-1, is EAGVVQSPRYKIIEKKQPVAFWCNPISGHNTLYWYLQNLGQGPELLIRYENEEAVDDSQLPKDRFSAERLKGVDSTLKIQPAELGDSAVYLCASSLVGTPGQVNTEAFFGQGTRLTVV.

Worth noting for this clone: The same CDR3 also results from other DNA sequences found in this sample. The chain employs TRBV5-1 and TRBJ2-5, with a weak D call TRBD1 (6 bases). Between the trimmed V and J ends, which lost 1 base and 5 bases, there was a span of 9 bases. CDR1 is SGHRS and CDR2 is YFSETQ in the germline V gene. CDR3 length: 13 residues. The CDR3 DNA follows: TGCGCCAGCAGCTTGCCAGGGGAGGAGACCCAGTACTTC. This translates into CASSLPGEETQYF.

This sequence joins TRBV7-7 and TRBJ2-5; 9 nucleotides line up with TRBD1. CDR1 and CDR2 (germline): SSHAT, FNYEAQ (reference sequence). The CDR3 contains 14 residues. V lost 4 bases, J lost 2 bases, and 2 bases stayed unmatched. The CDR3 coding sequence is TGTGCCAGCAGCTCGGGACAGGGACAAGAGACCCAGTACTTC. Its translation: CASSSGQGQETQYF.

This CDR3 is CASSQPGLVLEQFF. The CDR3 region has the DNA TGTGCCAGCAGCCAACCGGGACTAGTTCTTGAGCAGTTCTTC. The chain has TRBV14 and TRBJ2-1; 8 positions agree with TRBD2. V was pared by 2 bases and J by 9 bases, with 6 bases of the junction left unmatched. CDR1 SGHDN and CDR2 FVKESK come from the germline V gene. There are 14 residues in the CDR3.

The chain joins TRBV19 to TRBJ1-3; no reliable D call. CDR3 length equals 16 residues. With 6 bases removed from V and 0 bases from J, the gap between germline ends came to 15 bases. CDR1 and CDR2 (germline): LNHDA, SQIVND (reference sequence). Here the CDR3 reads CASRNTVAPSGNTIYF. In DNA form, the CDR3 reads TGTGCCAGTAGGAATACAGTTGCCCCCTCTGGAAACACCATATATTTT.

The chain employs TRBV5-1 and TRBJ1-5, with a weak D call TRBD1 (5 bases). The CDR3 loop spans 15 amino acids. Trimming removed 0 bases at V and 7 bases at J, with 14 bases between. Germline V CDR1 and CDR2: SGHRS, YFSETQ. As DNA, the CDR3 is TGCGCCAGCAGCTTGGCCGGGGGGGATGGCCAGCCCCAGCATTTT. Encoded protein: CASSLAGGDGQPQHF.

CDR3 nucleotide sequence: TGTGCCATCAGACTAGCGGGGGGCTCAGGGAATGAGCAGTTCTTC. This gives the protein CAIRLAGGSGNEQFF. The V call is TRBV10-3, the J call TRBJ2-1, with 12 bases aligning to TRBD2. V gave up 6 bases and J gave up 7 bases; unmatched junction bases: 7. CDR1 and CDR2 (germline): ENHRY, SYGVKD. The CDR3 spans 15 residues.

J is TRBJ1-1 and V is TRBV15, with TRBD1 as a possible D gene (6 bases). The CDR3 extends over 14 amino acids. Trimming cost V 3 bases and J 7 bases, with 15 bases left between them. Germline values: CDR1 LNHNV, CDR2 YYDKDF (reference sequence). DNA of the CDR3: TGTGCCACCAGCAGGATGACAGGATCTCGTGAAGCTTTCTTT. This translates into CATSRMTGSREAFF. The full variable domain, rest sourced from reference TRBV15 and TRBJ1-1, is DAMVIQNPRYQVTQFGKPVTLSCSQTLNHNVMYWYQQKSSQAPKLLFHYYDKDFNNEADTPDNFQSRRPNTSFCFLDIRSPGLGDTAMYLCATSRMTGSREAFFGQGTRLTVV.

The CDR3 loop is CASSPDRLDSGNTIYF. CDR3 sequence (DNA): TGTGCCAGCTCACCAGACAGGCTCGACTCTGGAAACACCATATATTTT. The J gene is TRBJ1-3, the V gene TRBV18; the D gene is possibly TRBD1 (6 bases). Trimming took 2 bases from V and 0 from J, leaving 11 bases between them. This CDR3 is 16 amino acids long. CDR1 KGHSH and CDR2 LQKENI come from the germline V gene. The full variable domain, rest sourced from reference TRBV18 and TRBJ1-3, is NAGVMQNPRHLVRRRGQEARLRCSPMKGHSHVYWYRQLPEEGLKFMVYLQKENIIDESGMPKERFSAEFPKEGPSILRIQQVVRGDSAAYFCASSPDRLDSGNTIYFGEGSWLTVV.

The chain recombines TRBV18 with TRBJ2-1; 12 nucleotides agree with TRBD2. The CDR3 runs to 19 residues. Trimming at V came to 3 bases and at J to 5 bases, leaving 14 bases not matched to a gene. Germline values: CDR1 KGHSH, CDR2 LQKENI. CDR3 amino acids: CASSPLQRSTSGSDNEQFF. CDR3 DNA: TGTGCCAGCTCACCCCTGCAACGTTCGACTAGCGGGAGCGACAATGAGCAGTTCTTC. Full variable domain (rest looked up from reference TRBV18 and TRBJ2-1): NAGVMQNPRHLVRRRGQEARLRCSPMKGHSHVYWYRQLPEEGLKFMVYLQKENIIDESGMPKERFSAEFPKEGPSILRIQQVVRGDSAAYFCASSPLQRSTSGSDNEQFFGPGTRLTVL.

V is TRBV7-2 and J is TRBJ1-5; unclear D gene. The CDR3 is made up of 13 amino acids. Trimming took 5 bases from V and 2 from J, leaving 7 bases between them. Germline V lookup: CDR1 SGHTA, CDR2 FQGNSA. CDR3 DNA: TGTGCCAGCAGCCTATTTGGCAATCAGCCCCAGCATTTT. Translating gives CASSLFGNQPQHF.

V usage is TRBV12-3 or TRBV12-4 and J usage is TRBJ1-1; D remains unclear. CDR3 length: 12 amino acids. V dropped 2 bases and J dropped 11 bases, with 12 bases sitting between them. CDR3 residues: CASSLWEPGAFF. In DNA form, the CDR3 reads TGTGCCAGCAGTTTATGGGAGCCTGGGGCTTTCTTT.

V gene TRBV5-1 combines with J gene TRBJ1-2, with unresolved D. V was cut by 0 bases and J by 4 bases, with 7 bases left in between. The CDR3 has 13 amino acids. Germline V CDR1 and CDR2: SGHRS, YFSETQ. CDR3 in DNA: TGCGCCAGCAGCTTGGCCCACAGCTATGGCTACACCTTC. It translates to CASSLAHSYGYTF.

This rearrangement joins TRBV28 to TRBJ2-7; D remains ambiguous. This CDR3 has 13 amino acids. Germline V CDR1 and CDR2: MDHEN, SYDVKM. Trimming pared 5 bases from V and 7 bases from J, leaving 15 bases between. The CDR3 DNA is TGTGCCAGCAGTACCCCGAGGAGAAATGAGCAGTACGTC. This translates into CASSTPRRNEQYV.

The chain recombines TRBV6-1 with TRBJ1-5; D possibly corresponds to TRBD1 (5 bases). Germline V CDR1 and CDR2: MNHNS, SASEGT. The germline V and J ends were trimmed by 1 base and 1 base, with 8 bases remaining between them. The CDR3 runs to 15 residues. Here the CDR3 DNA reads TGTGCCAGCAGTGAAGGGGGGGGGAGCAATCAGCCCCAGCATTTT. Protein product: CASSEGGGSNQPQHF.

This clone is a singleton in its sample. V and J are TRBV10-3 and TRBJ2-7; 7 bases are shared with TRBD2. Germline V gene data show CDR1 as ENHRY and CDR2 as SYGVKD. CDR3 length: 16 amino acids. J gave up 0 bases and V 0 bases, and 5 bases lay outside the gene matches. This chain's CDR3 is CAISESGTTLSYEQYF. CDR3 bases: TGTGCCATCAGTGAGTCCGGGACTACACTCTCCTACGAGCAGTACTTC.

The V gene is TRBV29-1, the J gene TRBJ2-1; D unclear. Germline lookup yields CDR1 SQVTM and CDR2 ANQGSEA. The CDR3 spans 10 residues. V lost 5 bases and J 10 bases, leaving 9 bases between the germline ends. The CDR3: CSVSGIEQFF. CDR3 bases: TGCAGCGTTTCAGGAATAGAGCAGTTCTTC.

Only one count was recorded for this clone. V is TRBV2 and J is TRBJ1-1, with D maybe TRBD1 (6 bases). Trimming took off 7 bases at V and 4 bases at J, with 13 bases between the two ends. Germline V lookup: CDR1 SNHLY, CDR2 FYNNEI. This CDR3 comprises 13 residues. CDR3 in amino acids: CASTRGAGTEAFF. CDR3 bases: TGTGCCAGCACGCGGGGGGCGGGCACTGAAGCTTTCTTT. The complete variable domain, with remaining parts taken from reference TRBV2 and TRBJ1-1, reads EPEVTQTPSHQVTQMGQEVILRCVPISNHLYFYWYRQILGQKVEFLVSFYNNEISEKSEIFDDQFSVERPDGSNFTLKIRSTKLEDSAMYFCASTRGAGTEAFFGQGTRLTVV.

V and J are TRBV11-3 and TRBJ2-1; a possible D gene is TRBD2 (6 bases). From germline, CDR1 is SGHNT and CDR2 YENEEA. Trimming stripped 2 bases from V and 6 bases from J, with 17 bases between. This CDR3 region has 16 residues. This CDR3 is CASSLHGTRNPNEQFF. The CDR3 coding sequence is TGTGCCAGCAGCTTACATGGGACTCGGAATCCCAATGAGCAGTTCTTC.

With respect to this clone: The same CDR3 also results from other DNA sequences found in this sample. This sequence joins TRBV27 and TRBJ1-5; 11 nucleotides agree with TRBD1. Germline CDR1 MNHEY, CDR2 SMNVEV (reference sequence). Germline trimming cut 8 bases from V and 6 bases from J; bases unmatched to any gene: 3. This CDR3 spans 13 amino acids. CDR3 sequence: CASSGTGGQPQHF. CDR3 in DNA: TGTGCCAGCTCCGGGACAGGGGGTCAGCCCCAGCATTTT.

The chain is built from TRBV2 and TRBJ2-7; possible D gene TRBD1, 5 bases. The V gene's germline CDR1 is SNHLY and CDR2 FYNNEI. The CDR3 contains 13 residues. The V gene lost 2 bases and the J gene lost 9 bases, with 14 bases spanning the gap. CDR3 in DNA: TGTGCCAGCAGTGAAAGAGCAGGGTTATGGCAGTACGTC. Translating it yields CASSERAGLWQYV.